The 15 T cell receptor beta chains reported below all come from one sample, sequenced in a study of blood T cell repertoires in COVID-19 (dated by TCRdb to 2020 to 2021). Library preparation employed the immunoSEQ multiplex PCR assay. The table was pulled from immuneACCESS by TCRdb, which kept in-frame rearrangements only. Such tables lose some clones; where checked, under half of the loss comes from unresolved V genes, and the rest has no known cause. Present in this sample are about 53,000 clones, roughly 90% of which were seen just once. Jointly, the top ten make up under 3.5% of the sample. Sequencing was done on a sample of peripheral blood. The receptors originated from an elderly man with acute or convalescent COVID-19.

The chain has TRBV19 and TRBJ2-5; 9 bases agree with TRBD1. Germline loops: CDR1 LNHDA, CDR2 SQIVND (reference sequence). The CDR3 has 13 residues. V dropped 10 bases and J dropped 5; count of bases not matched to a gene: 8. In DNA, the CDR3 is TGTGCCACCACAGGGGGCCTTAGTGAGACCCAGTACTTC. Residues: CATTGGLSETQYF.

This clone turned up a few times. The genes are TRBV24-1 and TRBJ2-2; 8 nucleotides agree with TRBD2. V lost 4 bases to trimming and J lost 6 bases; unmatched junction nucleotides: 9. CDR3 size: 16 residues. Germline values: CDR1 KGHDR, CDR2 SFDVKD. CDR3 amino acids: CATSDREGGWPGELFF. DNA for the CDR3: TGTGCCACCAGTGACCGGGAGGGGGGCTGGCCCGGGGAGCTGTTTTTT.

The chain is built from TRBV2 and TRBJ2-7; 9 positions match TRBD1. The germline V gene encodes CDR1 SNHLY and CDR2 FYNNEI. The junction had 2 bases not matched to a gene; V was cut back by 4 bases and J by 4 bases. This CDR3 is 13 amino acids long. CDR3 sequence (DNA): TGTGCCAGCAGTGGGACAGGGGTATACGAGCAGTACTTC. Translated, it gives CASSGTGVYEQYF. The entire variable domain, with the rest obtained from reference TRBV2 and TRBJ2-7, is as follows: EPEVTQTPSHQVTQMGQEVILRCVPISNHLYFYWYRQILGQKVEFLVSFYNNEISEKSEIFDDQFSVERPDGSNFTLKIRSTKLEDSAMYFCASSGTGVYEQYFGPGTRLTVT.

The chain uses TRBV5-1 and TRBJ2-3; 7 nucleotides line up with TRBD1. Losses at the gene ends were 0 bases for V and 0 bases for J; bases not matched to a gene: 4. This CDR3 is built from 16 residues. The germline CDR1 and CDR2 sequences are SGHRS and YFSETQ. The CDR3 here is CASSLGTGASTDTQYF. CDR3 nucleotide sequence: TGCGCCAGCAGCTTGGGGACAGGAGCTAGCACAGATACGCAGTATTTT.

V is TRBV7-2 and J is TRBJ1-6; 10 bases fit TRBD1. The trim removed 5 bases at V and 9 bases at J, leaving 4 bases unmatched. CDR1 and CDR2 from the germline V gene are SGHTA and FQGNSA. The CDR3 covers 14 residues. In DNA form, the CDR3 reads TGTGCCAGCAGCGACCGGACAGGGGGTTCACCCCTCCACTTT. It encodes CASSDRTGGSPLHF.

The chain joins TRBV18 to TRBJ1-6; D is possibly TRBD1 (6 bases). Germline V lookup: CDR1 KGHSH, CDR2 LQKENI. V was pared by 6 bases and J by 13 bases, with 16 bases between. The CDR3 length is 13 residues. CDR3 nucleotides: TGTGCCAGCTCTTACCGGGACACCTTCCCCCTCCACTTT. Amino acids: CASSYRDTFPLHF.

This chain uses TRBV5-1 with TRBJ2-5; 9 bases agree with TRBD1. This CDR3 contains 15 residues. The germline V gene encodes CDR1 SGHRS and CDR2 YFSETQ. Trimming cost V 5 bases and J 1 base; bases outside gene matches: 6. The DNA of the CDR3 is TGCGCCAGCAGTCCCGGGACAGGGTTCCAAGAGACCCAGTACTTC. Residues: CASSPGTGFQETQYF. The full variable domain, in which reference TRBV5-1 and TRBJ2-5 provide the parts outside the CDR3, is KAGVTQTPRYLIKTRGQQVTLSCSPISGHRSVSWYQQTPGQGLQFLFEYFSETQRNKGNFPGRFSGRQFSNSRSEMNVSTLELGDSALYLCASSPGTGFQETQYFGPGTRLLVL.

The V and J genes are TRBV4-1 and TRBJ2-3; 12 bases match TRBD2. Looked up from germline, CDR1 is MGHRA and CDR2 is YSYEKL. This CDR3 is 17 amino acids long. J was trimmed by 7 bases and V by 2 bases; bases with no gene match: 10. The DNA of the CDR3 is TGCGCCAGCAGCCAAACGCTAGCGGGGGGGCCCGGGAATACGCAGTATTTT. Residues: CASSQTLAGGPGNTQYF.

The chain uses TRBV2 and TRBJ1-3; 7 bases match TRBD1. Germline assignment: CDR1 SNHLY and CDR2 FYNNEI. This CDR3 comprises 15 residues. The trim removed 7 bases at V and 0 bases at J, leaving 6 bases unmatched. The CDR3 spells CASKTGTDSGNTIYF. CDR3 nucleotide sequence: TGTGCCAGCAAGACAGGGACCGACTCTGGAAACACCATATATTTT.

The chain joins TRBV4-3 to TRBJ1-6; D is perhaps TRBD1 (5 bases). V gave up 1 base and J gave up 10 bases, with 11 bases separating them. The CDR3 runs 14 residues. Germline V gives CDR1 LGHNA, CDR2 YSLEER. The DNA of the CDR3 is TGCGCCAGCAGCCAAGTAGGAGGGGAATCACCCCTCCACTTT. Translated, it gives CASSQVGGESPLHF.

The chain links TRBV6-5 to TRBJ2-7, with D tentatively TRBD1 (5 bases). Germline V lookup: CDR1 MNHEY, CDR2 SVGAGI. Trimming shortened V by 0 bases and J by 7 bases, and 10 bases separated the two germline ends. The CDR3 runs 13 residues. CDR3 protein: CASSYSTAWEQYF. Here the CDR3 DNA reads TGTGCCAGCAGTTACTCGACAGCGTGGGAGCAGTACTTC.

The chain links TRBV7-3 to TRBJ2-3, with TRBD2 identical over 8 bases. J was trimmed by 4 bases and V by 0 bases; bases with no gene match: 15. The CDR3 covers 19 residues. Germline values: CDR1 SGHTA, CDR2 FQGTGA. CDR3 sequence (DNA): TGTGCCAGCAGCTTAACGCCCGGGGGGGGATCCTTAGACGCAGATACGCAGTATTTT. Encoded protein: CASSLTPGGGSLDADTQYF.

The gene calls are TRBV27 and TRBJ1-6, with D uncertain. CDR3 size: 18 residues. Germline-derived CDR1 and CDR2 are MNHEY and SMNVEV (reference sequence). V lost 5 bases to trimming and J lost 4 bases, with 21 bases between them. In DNA form, the CDR3 reads TGTGCCAGCAGTCGAAGTGTCGGGGTCATGGGTTATAATTCACCCCTCCACTTT. It is translated as CASSRSVGVMGYNSPLHF.

The CDR3 here is CASSGGTGALTGANVLTF. The CDR3 region has the DNA TGTGCCAGCAGCGGAGGGACAGGGGCTTTGACTGGGGCCAACGTCCTGACTTTC. The V and J genes are TRBV7-9 and TRBJ2-6, with 10 nucleotides matching TRBD1. The CDR3 loop spans 18 amino acids. Germline CDR1 SEHNR, CDR2 FQNEAQ (reference sequence). V lost 5 bases and J lost 2; bases outside the gene matches: 9.

The chain uses TRBV6-5 and TRBJ2-2; no definite D call. The germline V and J ends were trimmed by 6 bases and 4 bases, with 9 bases remaining between them. Germline assignment: CDR1 MNHEY and CDR2 SVGAGI. The CDR3 has 13 residues. The CDR3 coding sequence is TGTGCCAGCAGCCAAATAGTCACCGGGGAGCTGTTTTTT. The encoded protein is CASSQIVTGELFF.